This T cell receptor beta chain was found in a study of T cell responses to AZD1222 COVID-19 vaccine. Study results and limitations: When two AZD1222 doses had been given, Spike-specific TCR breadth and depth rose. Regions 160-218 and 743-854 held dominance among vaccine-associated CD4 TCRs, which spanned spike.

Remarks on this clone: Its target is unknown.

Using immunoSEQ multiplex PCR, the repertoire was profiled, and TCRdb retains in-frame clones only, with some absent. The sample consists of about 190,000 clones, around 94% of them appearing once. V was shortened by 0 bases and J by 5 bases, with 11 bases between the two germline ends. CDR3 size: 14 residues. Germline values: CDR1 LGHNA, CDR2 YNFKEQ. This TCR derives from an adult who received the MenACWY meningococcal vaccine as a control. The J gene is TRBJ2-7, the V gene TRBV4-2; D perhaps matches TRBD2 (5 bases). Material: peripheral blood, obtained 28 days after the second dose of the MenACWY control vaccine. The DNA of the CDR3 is TGTGCCAGCAGCCAAGATCGCGGGTGGGACGAGCAGTACTTC. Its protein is CASSQDRGWDEQYF.